Following are 6 T cell receptor beta chains from one sample sequenced in a study of T cells after posttransplantation cyclophosphamide (TCRdb year 2016). The library was built by means of the immunoSEQ multiplex PCR assay. This is the immuneACCESS table as TCRdb keeps it, with only in-frame sequences that have V and J called. A part of the clones is gone; compared with another copy, unresolved V genes explain less than half, and the rest is unexplained. This sample holds 34,000 or so clones; 90% to 95% were observed only once. Jointly, the top ten make up 0.1% of the sample. Viable CD3+CD4+ or CD3+CD8+ cells that were CCR7+CD45RA+CD45RO-CD95-CD27+CD28+ were classified as naive T cells. The sample taken for sequencing was naive CD4+ T cells sorted from blood. The origin of the receptors is a man younger than 40 in good health and a related stem cell transplant donor.

J is TRBJ1-6 and V is TRBV7-9; D may be TRBD1 (6 bases). This CDR3 region has 14 residues. Trimming left V 10 bases short and J 8 bases short, with 18 bases between. The V gene's germline CDR1 is SEHNR and CDR2 FQNEAQ (reference sequence). CDR3 DNA sequence: TGTGCCACCTCGTGGGGGCGCGATGATTCACCCCTCCACTTT. Translated, it gives CATSWGRDDSPLHF.

V gene TRBV11-1 combines with J gene TRBJ1-1; tentatively, D is TRBD1 (6 bases). V was pared by 6 bases and J by 1 base, with 12 bases between. The CDR3 extends over 14 amino acids. Germline V lookup: CDR1 SGHAT, CDR2 FQDESV (reference sequence). Here the CDR3 reads CASRWTAANTEAFF. CDR3 in DNA: TGTGCCAGCAGATGGACAGCAGCGAACACTGAAGCTTTCTTT.

This clone was picked up a small number of times. The chain links TRBV2 to TRBJ2-1, with a weak D call TRBD1 (5 bases). The germline CDR1 and CDR2 sequences are SNHLY and FYNNEI. This CDR3 has 13 amino acids. Trimming cost V 4 bases and J 5 bases, with 9 bases left between them. CDR3 sequence (DNA): TGTGCCAGCAGTGCAGGGATGAACAATGAGCAGTTCTTC. Its translation: CASSAGMNNEQFF. Full variable domain (remainder filled in from reference TRBV2 and TRBJ2-1): EPEVTQTPSHQVTQMGQEVILRCVPISNHLYFYWYRQILGQKVEFLVSFYNNEISEKSEIFDDQFSVERPDGSNFTLKIRSTKLEDSAMYFCASSAGMNNEQFFGPGTRLTVL.

This chain joins TRBV25-1 and TRBJ1-2; unclear D gene. CDR1 and CDR2 (germline): MGHDK, SYGVNS. Trimming cost V 4 bases and J 4 bases, with 10 bases left between them. This CDR3 region has 13 residues. The CDR3 loop reads CASSAPDFYGYTF. The CDR3 DNA reads TGTGCCAGCAGTGCTCCCGACTTCTATGGCTACACCTTC.

The chain recombines TRBV28 with TRBJ2-1, with 11 bases fitting TRBD2. CDR3 size: 15 residues. Germline-derived CDR1 and CDR2 are MDHEN and SYDVKM. V lost 6 bases to trimming and J lost 3 bases; unmatched junction nucleotides: 4. The CDR3 is CASRFGTSGYNEQFF. CDR3 coding DNA: TGTGCCAGCAGATTCGGGACTAGCGGCTACAATGAGCAGTTCTTC.

The chain has TRBV18 and TRBJ1-1; the match to TRBD1 covers 8 bases. V lost 1 base and J lost 7; bases outside the gene matches: 2. Germline CDR1 KGHSH, CDR2 LQKENI. The CDR3 covers 13 residues. The CDR3 spells CASSPRGTGEAFF. The CDR3 nucleotides are TGTGCCAGCTCACCACGAGGGACAGGTGAAGCTTTCTTT.